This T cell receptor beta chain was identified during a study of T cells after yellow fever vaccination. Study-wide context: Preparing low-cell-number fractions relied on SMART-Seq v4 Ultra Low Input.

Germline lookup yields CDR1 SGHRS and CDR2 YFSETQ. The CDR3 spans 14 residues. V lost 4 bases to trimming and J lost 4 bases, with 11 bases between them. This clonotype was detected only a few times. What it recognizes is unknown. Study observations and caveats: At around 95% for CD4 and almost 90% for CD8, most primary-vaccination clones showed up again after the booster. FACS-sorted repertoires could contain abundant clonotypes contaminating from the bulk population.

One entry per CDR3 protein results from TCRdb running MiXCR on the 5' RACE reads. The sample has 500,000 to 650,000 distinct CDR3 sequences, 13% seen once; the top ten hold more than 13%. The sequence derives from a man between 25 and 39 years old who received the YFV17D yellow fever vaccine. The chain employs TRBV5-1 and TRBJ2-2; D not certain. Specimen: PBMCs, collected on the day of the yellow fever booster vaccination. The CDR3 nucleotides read TGCGCCAGCAGCGTCCCGACGACCACCGGGGAGCTGTTTTTT. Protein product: CASSVPTTTGELFF.